This passage covers 18 T cell receptor beta chains from one sample sequenced in a study of T cells after yellow fever vaccination. TCRdb analysed the 5' RACE reads with MiXCR anew, one entry per CDR3 protein. The sample yields 200,000 to 300,000 distinct CDR3 sequences, 10% to 15% seen once. The specimen comprised CD4+ T cells sorted from PBMCs, sampled 45 days after the yellow fever booster vaccination. These receptors originate from a man between 25 and 39 years old who received the YFV17D yellow fever vaccine.

V gene TRBV29-1 combines with J gene TRBJ2-3; 10 bases fit TRBD2. CDR1 and CDR2 (germline): SQVTM, ANQGSEA. V trimming: 7 bases; J trimming: 7 bases; junction bases outside the gene matches: 8. The CDR3 sequence is 13 residues long. The CDR3 region is CSAKREGRNTQYF. The CDR3 DNA sequence: TGCAGCGCTAAGCGGGAGGGCCGGAATACGCAGTATTTT.

This chain links TRBV5-6 with TRBJ2-1; D remains ambiguous. This CDR3 is 15 amino acids long. V lost 4 bases to trimming and J lost 0 bases, with 11 bases between them. Germline assignment: CDR1 SGHDT and CDR2 YYEEEE. CDR3 loop: CASSPDVYSYNEQFF. The CDR3 region has the DNA TGTGCCAGCAGCCCGGACGTGTACTCCTACAATGAGCAGTTCTTC.

The rearrangement uses TRBV12-3 or TRBV12-4 and TRBJ2-3; 9 nucleotides agree with TRBD2. V trimming: 7 bases; J trimming: 6 bases; junction bases outside the gene matches: 8. The CDR3 contains 14 residues. The CDR3 DNA follows: TGTGCCAGCACTTCCGGGACTAGCAAGGATACGCAGTATTTT. This encodes CASTSGTSKDTQYF.

This clonotype has just a few counts. J is TRBJ2-2 and V is TRBV24-1; D is unclear. Germline loops: CDR1 KGHDR, CDR2 SFDVKD. The length of the CDR3 is 12 residues. Trimming shortened V by 12 bases and J by 3 bases, and 10 bases separated the two germline ends. The CDR3 DNA sequence: TGTGCCGCCGCTAGGGACACCGGGGAGCTGTTTTTT. Protein: CAAARDTGELFF.

This clonotype appeared a few times. This chain uses TRBV7-7 with TRBJ2-2; D unresolved. V was trimmed by 4 bases and J by 1 base, leaving 13 bases between them. CDR1 SSHAT and CDR2 FNYEAQ come from the germline V gene (reference sequence). The CDR3 sequence is 16 residues long. The DNA of the CDR3 is TGTGCCAGCAGCTCATCGCGACCGCGGAACACCGGGGAGCTGTTTTTT. Translated, it gives CASSSSRPRNTGELFF.

This clonotype was observed a handful of times. The CDR3 DNA reads as TGTGCCAGCAGGAAGACAGGAGCCTCCTACGAGCAGTACTTC. The encoded protein is CASRKTGASYEQYF. The chain combines TRBV7-6 with TRBJ2-7; D might be TRBD1 (6 bases). The germline CDR1 and CDR2 sequences are SGHVS and FNYEAQ. The CDR3 is 14 amino acids. V was shortened by 6 bases and J by 0 bases, with 12 bases between the two germline ends.

The chain combines TRBV7-8 with TRBJ2-5; 7 bases are shared with TRBD1. The CDR3 runs to 14 residues. The germline gives CDR1 SGHVS, CDR2 FQNEAQ. J lost 5 bases, V lost 1 base, and 4 bases had no gene match. Written as DNA, the CDR3 is TGTGCCAGCAGCTTAGGGGTGACAGGGGAGACCCAGTACTTC. Translation gives CASSLGVTGETQYF. Full variable domain (missing parts from reference TRBV7-8 and TRBJ2-5): GAGVSQSPRYKVAKRGQDVALRCDPISGHVSLFWYQQALGQGPEFLTYFQNEAQLDKSGLPSDRFFAERPEGSVSTLKIQRTQQEDSAVYLCASSLGVTGETQYFGPGTRLLVL.

This clonotype was seen only a few times. The chain couples TRBV20-1 to TRBJ1-3; 7 positions match TRBD1. Germline V gene sequence: CDR1 DFQATT, CDR2 SNEGSKA (reference sequence). V gave up 3 bases and J gave up 3 bases; unmatched junction bases: 5. The CDR3 spans 14 residues. CDR3 DNA: TGCAGTGCTAGTTTACCAGGGGGTGGAAACACCATATATTTT. Encoded protein: CSASLPGGGNTIYF.

This clonotype was detected many times. The chain employs TRBV12-3 or TRBV12-4 and TRBJ1-1; no clear D. This CDR3 has 11 amino acids. V lost 8 bases, J lost 4 bases, and 8 bases lay in between. CDR3: CASQGPTEAFF. The CDR3 DNA follows: TGTGCCAGCCAAGGGCCCACTGAAGCTTTCTTT.

The chain uses TRBV20-1 and TRBJ2-2; D unresolved. V lost 5 bases and J 3 bases, leaving 13 bases between the germline ends. Germline V gives CDR1 DFQATT, CDR2 SNEGSKA (reference sequence). This CDR3 has 14 amino acids. The CDR3 DNA follows: TGCAGTGCTCGAGGTGGGCAAGACACCGGGGAGCTGTTTTTT. It codes for CSARGGQDTGELFF.

This clonotype showed up many times. This sequence joins TRBV21-1 and TRBJ2-1; TRBD1, the table's D call, lacks a check against the DNA. TRBV21-1 is flagged as a pseudogene. The CDR3 has 13 amino acids. The CDR3 region is CASSGTGEGEQFF. CDR3 bases: TGTGCCAGCAGCGGGACAGGGGAGGGAGAGCAGTTCTTC.

This clonotype was seen more than once but under ten times. The rearrangement uses TRBV11-1 and TRBJ2-3; 15 positions match TRBD2. The CDR3 has 20 residues. Germline CDR1 reads SGHAT; CDR2 reads FQDESV (reference sequence). Trimming took 5 bases from V and 2 from J; bases not matched to a gene: 14. The CDR3 nucleotides are TGTGCCAGCAGCCCCACCATTGGGACTAGCGGGAGGTTCTCCACAGATACGCAGTATTTT. Residues: CASSPTIGTSGRFSTDTQYF.

This chain uses TRBV5-1 with TRBJ2-3, with 9 nucleotides matching TRBD1. J gave up 4 bases and V 2 bases, and 5 bases lay outside the gene matches. Germline V lookup: CDR1 SGHRS, CDR2 YFSETQ. The CDR3 has 15 residues. The CDR3 region has the DNA TGCGCCAGCAGCTTCGGGGGACAGGGACCAGATACGCAGTATTTT. Translated: CASSFGGQGPDTQYF.

CDR3 sequence reads: CASSQPAGSEQYF. The CDR3 nucleotides read TGTGCCAGCAGCCAACCCGCCGGTTCCGAGCAGTACTTC. This chain connects TRBV6-2 or TRBV6-3 to TRBJ2-7; no definite D call. The germline CDR1 and CDR2 sequences are MNHEY and SVGEGT. Between the trimmed V and J ends, which lost 6 bases and 6 bases, there was a span of 15 bases. The CDR3 loop spans 13 amino acids.

This clonotype was detected a few times. The chain couples TRBV5-1 to TRBJ2-3, with 9 bases aligning to TRBD1. J gave up 4 bases and V 2 bases, and 2 bases lay outside the gene matches. This CDR3 comprises 14 residues. In germline, CDR1 is SGHRS, CDR2 YFSETQ. CDR3 DNA: TGCGCCAGCAGCTTACAGGGGGCCGCAGATACGCAGTATTTT. This codes for CASSLQGAADTQYF.

The chain uses TRBV15 and TRBJ2-1; 7 positions agree with TRBD1. This CDR3 is built from 11 residues. Germline V gene sequence: CDR1 LNHNV, CDR2 YYDKDF (reference sequence). J lost 14 bases, V lost 6 bases, and 7 bases had no gene match. The CDR3 DNA sequence: TGTGCCACCAGTGACAGGGTTTATAAGTTCTTC. Its protein product is CATSDRVYKFF.

The V call is TRBV3-1, the J call TRBJ2-3; D possibly matches TRBD1 or TRBD2 (5 bases each). Germline CDR1 is LGHDT and CDR2 is YNNKEL (reference sequence). V lost 4 bases and J 2 bases, leaving 19 bases between the germline ends. This CDR3 is 17 amino acids long. The CDR3 here is CASSPGRTTFSTDTQYF. In DNA form, the CDR3 reads TGTGCCAGCAGCCCGGGACGTACTACGTTTTCCACAGATACGCAGTATTTT.

This clonotype came up a few times. The chain has TRBV3-1 and TRBJ2-7, with a weak D call TRBD1 (5 bases). Germline assignment: CDR1 LGHDT and CDR2 YNNKEL (reference sequence). CDR3 length equals 16 residues. With 0 bases removed from V and 2 bases from J, the gap between germline ends came to 14 bases. As DNA, the CDR3 is TGTGCCAGCAGCCAAGAGCGATGGGGCGATACCTACGAGCAGTACTTC. This translates into CASSQERWGDTYEQYF.